The T cell receptor (beta chain) described here comes from a study of blood T cell repertoires in COVID-19 (TCRdb year 2020). A note on the overall study: Samples from collaborators originated in the United States, Italy and Spain and spanned both the acute and convalescent phases of COVID-19. The material from the prospective study consisted of cDNA or gDNA derived from T cells, B-cell-depleted T cells, or PBMCs. Deeply sampled blood TCRbeta repertoires from subjects exposed to, actively infected with, or recovered from COVID-19 were included in the dataset. The repertoires were made available in a free public database intended to serve as a resource for research on the immune response to SARS-CoV-2. The samples were drawn from the first 160 participants of the ongoing ImmuneRACE study and from over a thousand subjects provided by 6 global collaborators. A de-identified subject ID, COVID-19 status, age in years and sex were almost always included in the sample metadata. Where available, HLA class I and class II types were obtained from metadata supplied by the sample provider rather than from assay-based typing. Findings and caveats that apply to the study as a whole: The amount of clinical and demographic metadata varied by source and participant and was provided uncurated.

This clone was seen once. Its antigen is not yet known. Base qualities were left out, and no much larger clone turns up one base away. Each collaborating institution followed its own protocols to collect whole blood in K2EDTA tubes. Collaborator samples were shipped for TCRbeta analysis as frozen whole blood, isolated PBMCs, or DNA extracted from either sample type. The immunoSEQ Assay, a bias-controlled multiplex PCR, was used to amplify TCRbeta CDR3 regions from genomic DNA. Per the source publication's procedure: Within the assay, amplification of reference gene primers was used to estimate how many nucleated cells each sample contained. To quantify the absolute abundance of each unique TCRbeta CDR3 rearrangement, sequence reads were collapsed and filtered. For each sample, productive Simpson clonality was calculated by taking the square root of Simpson's diversity index across productive rearrangements. TCRdb provides this immuneACCESS table in a form limited to in-frame rearrangements. Some clones are lacking; in checked studies, under half of them reflect an unresolved V gene, and why the rest are absent is not known. D and trimming come from the DNA, and the V and J calls and clone size come from that table. The sample profile shows roughly 200,000 clones; around 83% of them were found once. Around 8.9% of the sample lies in the top ten.

According to the germline V gene, CDR1 reads SQVTM and CDR2 reads ANQGSEA. The CDR3 sequence holds 14 residues, the cysteine and phenylalanine included. Solely the CDR3 DNA is kept, with 42 bases framed from the first base. V is trimmed back by 6 bases and J by 3 bases, and the junction contains 6 bases that no gene match accounts for. This clonotype originated in a man aged 40-50 years with active or convalescent COVID-19. Specimen: peripheral blood. In this chain, TRBV29-1 is recombined with TRBJ2-1; TRBD1 matches 9 bases in the middle. The DNA reads TGCAGCGTCTTGGACAGGGGTCACTACAATGAGCAGTTCTTC. The resulting protein is CSVLDRGHYNEQFF.